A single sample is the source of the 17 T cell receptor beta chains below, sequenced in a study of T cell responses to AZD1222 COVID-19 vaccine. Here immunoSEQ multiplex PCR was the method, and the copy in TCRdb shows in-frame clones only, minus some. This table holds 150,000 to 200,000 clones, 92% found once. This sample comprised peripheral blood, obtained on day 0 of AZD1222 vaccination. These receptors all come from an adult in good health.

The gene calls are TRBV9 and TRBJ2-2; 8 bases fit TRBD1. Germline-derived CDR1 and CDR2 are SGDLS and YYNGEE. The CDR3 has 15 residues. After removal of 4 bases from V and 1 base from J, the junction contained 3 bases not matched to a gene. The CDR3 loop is CASSPGTGNTGELFF. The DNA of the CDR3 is TGTGCCAGCAGCCCAGGGACAGGGAACACCGGGGAGCTGTTTTTT.

CDR3 DNA: TGTGCCAGCAGCCCCGGGGGCAAAAACATTCAGTACTTC. Translating gives CASSPGGKNIQYF. The chain uses TRBV5-6 and TRBJ2-4, with a tentative D call TRBD2 (6 bases). This CDR3 region has 13 residues. Germline-derived CDR1 and CDR2 are SGHDT and YYEEEE. V lost 4 bases and J lost 3, with 8 bases in between.

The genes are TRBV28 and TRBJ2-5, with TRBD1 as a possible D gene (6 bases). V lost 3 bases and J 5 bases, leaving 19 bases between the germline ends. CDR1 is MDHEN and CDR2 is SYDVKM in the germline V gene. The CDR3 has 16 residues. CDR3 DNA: TGTGCCAGCAGTTTTTGGGGGCTAAGCGGCCGGGAGACCCAGTACTTC. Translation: CASSFWGLSGRETQYF.

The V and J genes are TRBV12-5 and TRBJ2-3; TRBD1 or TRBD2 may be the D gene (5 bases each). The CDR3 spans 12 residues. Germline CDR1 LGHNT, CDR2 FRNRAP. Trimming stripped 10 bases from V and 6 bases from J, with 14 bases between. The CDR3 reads CATGRELDTQYF. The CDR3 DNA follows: TGTGCTACCGGCAGGGAGTTGGATACGCAGTATTTT.

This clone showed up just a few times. The CDR3 DNA reads TGTGCCATCAGTGTCGAAGGGGCTGGAAATGGCTACACCTTC. Its translation: CAISVEGAGNGYTF. V is TRBV10-3 and J is TRBJ1-2; maybe TRBD1 (5 bases). The ends were cut back, 4 bases at V and 6 bases at J, with 15 bases in the middle. Germline values: CDR1 ENHRY, CDR2 SYGVKD. The CDR3 covers 14 residues.

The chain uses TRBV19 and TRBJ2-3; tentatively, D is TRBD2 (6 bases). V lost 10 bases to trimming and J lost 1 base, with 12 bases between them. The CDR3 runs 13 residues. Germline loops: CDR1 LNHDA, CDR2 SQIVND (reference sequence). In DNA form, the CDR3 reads TGTGCCACCAGGGACTTCCGCACAGATACGCAGTATTTT. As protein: CATRDFRTDTQYF.

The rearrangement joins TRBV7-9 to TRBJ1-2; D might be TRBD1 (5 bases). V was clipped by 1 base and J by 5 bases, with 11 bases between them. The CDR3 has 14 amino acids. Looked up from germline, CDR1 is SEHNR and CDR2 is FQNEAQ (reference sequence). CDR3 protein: CASSLDRQSYGYTF. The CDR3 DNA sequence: TGTGCCAGCAGCTTAGATAGACAGAGTTATGGCTACACCTTC.

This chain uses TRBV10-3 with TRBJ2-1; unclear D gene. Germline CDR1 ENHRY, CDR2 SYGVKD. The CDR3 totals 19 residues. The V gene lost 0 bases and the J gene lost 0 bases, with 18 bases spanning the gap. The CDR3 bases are TGTGCCATCAGTGAGTCCTTTTGGCTAACTGCAAGCTCCTACAATGAGCAGTTCTTC. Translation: CAISESFWLTASSYNEQFF.

The CDR3 is CASTFTGGSTEAFF. CDR3 bases: TGTGCCAGCACCTTCACGGGTGGTTCAACTGAAGCTTTCTTT. V usage is TRBV6-5 and J usage is TRBJ1-1; D call uncertain. This CDR3 has 14 amino acids. From germline, CDR1 is MNHEY and CDR2 SVGAGI. V was cut by 7 bases and J by 5 bases, with 17 bases left in between.

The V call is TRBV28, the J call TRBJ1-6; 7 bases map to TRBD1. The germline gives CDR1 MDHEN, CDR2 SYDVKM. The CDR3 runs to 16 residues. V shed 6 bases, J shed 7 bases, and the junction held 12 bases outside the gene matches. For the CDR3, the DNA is TGTGCCAGCAGCCCAGCTCAGGGACAGTTAAATTCACCCCTCCACTTT. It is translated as CASSPAQGQLNSPLHF.

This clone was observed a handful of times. The CDR3 DNA sequence: TGTGCCAGCAGTTACGGGACAAGCTCACCCCTCCACTTT. Protein: CASSYGTSSPLHF. The chain joins TRBV6-2 or TRBV6-3 to TRBJ1-6; D perhaps matches TRBD1 (6 bases). The CDR3 covers 13 residues. Germline loops: CDR1 MNHEY, CDR2 SVGEGT. With 2 bases removed from V and 10 bases from J, the gap between germline ends came to 9 bases.

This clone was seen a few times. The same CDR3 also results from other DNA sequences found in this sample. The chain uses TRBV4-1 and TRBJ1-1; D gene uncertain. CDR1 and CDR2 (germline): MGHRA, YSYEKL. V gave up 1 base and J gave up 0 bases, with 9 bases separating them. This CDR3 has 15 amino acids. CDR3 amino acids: CASSQVEGMNTEAFF. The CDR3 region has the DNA TGCGCCAGCAGCCAAGTCGAGGGCATGAACACTGAAGCTTTCTTT.

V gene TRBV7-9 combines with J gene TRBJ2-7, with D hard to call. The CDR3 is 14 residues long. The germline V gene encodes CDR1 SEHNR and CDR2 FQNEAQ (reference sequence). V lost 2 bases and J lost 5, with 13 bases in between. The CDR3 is CASSLSSVINEQYF. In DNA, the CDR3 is TGTGCCAGCAGCTTAAGTTCAGTGATAAACGAGCAGTACTTC.

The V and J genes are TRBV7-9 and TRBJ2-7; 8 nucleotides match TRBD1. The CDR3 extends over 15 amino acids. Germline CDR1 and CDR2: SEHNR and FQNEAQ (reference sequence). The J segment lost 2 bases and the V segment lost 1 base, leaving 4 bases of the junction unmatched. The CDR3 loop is CASSLGLTGAYEQYF. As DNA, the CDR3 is TGTGCCAGCAGCTTAGGCCTGACAGGGGCCTACGAGCAGTACTTC.

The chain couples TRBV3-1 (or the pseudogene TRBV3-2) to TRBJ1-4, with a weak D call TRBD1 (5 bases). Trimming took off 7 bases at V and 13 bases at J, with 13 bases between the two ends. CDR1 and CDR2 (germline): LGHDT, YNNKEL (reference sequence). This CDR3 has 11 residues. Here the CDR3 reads CASTTSGGLFF. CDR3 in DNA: TGTGCCAGCACTACAAGCGGGGGACTGTTTTTT.

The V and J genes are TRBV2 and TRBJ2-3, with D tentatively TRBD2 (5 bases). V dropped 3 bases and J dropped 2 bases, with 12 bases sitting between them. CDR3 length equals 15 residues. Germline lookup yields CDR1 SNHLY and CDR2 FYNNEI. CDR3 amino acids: CASSEVRGNTDTQYF. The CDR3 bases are TGTGCCAGCAGTGAGGTTCGGGGAAACACAGATACGCAGTATTTT.

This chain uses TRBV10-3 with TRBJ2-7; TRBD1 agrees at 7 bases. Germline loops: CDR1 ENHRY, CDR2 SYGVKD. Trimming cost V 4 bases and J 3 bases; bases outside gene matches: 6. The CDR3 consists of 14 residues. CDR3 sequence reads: CAISAGRGNYEQYV. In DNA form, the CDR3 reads TGTGCCATCAGTGCGGGCAGGGGGAACTACGAGCAGTACGTC.